This TCR beta chain was retrieved from a study of CD8 T cells in Susac syndrome. The study's findings and limits: The authors acknowledged that their TCR sequencing and HLA analysis involved a relatively small number of individuals.

CD8+ and CD4+ T cells were negatively isolated; TEMRA cells were FACS-enriched. As regards this clonotype: Its antigen remains unknown.

Reverse transcription of roughly 0.5 to 1 ug RNA used random hexamers. TCRdb re-derived calls from the immunoSEQ multiplex PCR reads in MiXCR, one entry per CDR3 protein. In the table there are fewer than 350,000 distinct CDR3 sequences, around 89% of which are singletons. CDR1 and CDR2 (germline): GTSNPN, SVGIG (reference sequence). The junction had 10 bases not matched to a gene; V was cut back by 2 bases and J by 6 bases. The CDR3 covers 15 residues. Sequenced input: CD8+ T cells from PBMCs. The TCR originated in a human donor with multiple sclerosis. This chain joins TRBV30 and TRBJ1-2; 9 positions match TRBD1. The CDR3 here is CAWSLPGQGFHGYTF. CDR3 DNA: TGTGCCTGGAGTCTCCCGGGACAGGGCTTTCATGGCTACACCTTC.